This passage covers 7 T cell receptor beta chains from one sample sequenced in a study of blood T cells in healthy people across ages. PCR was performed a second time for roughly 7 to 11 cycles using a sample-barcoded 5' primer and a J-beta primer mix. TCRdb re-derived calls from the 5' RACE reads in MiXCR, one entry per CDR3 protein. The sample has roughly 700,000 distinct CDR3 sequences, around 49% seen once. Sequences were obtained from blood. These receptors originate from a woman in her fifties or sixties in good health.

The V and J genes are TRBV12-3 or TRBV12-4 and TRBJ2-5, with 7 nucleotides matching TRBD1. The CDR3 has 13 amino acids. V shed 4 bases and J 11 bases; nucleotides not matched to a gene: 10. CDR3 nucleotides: TGTGCCAGCAGTTCCGGGACAGACTACGGGCAGTACTTC. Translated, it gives CASSSGTDYGQYF.

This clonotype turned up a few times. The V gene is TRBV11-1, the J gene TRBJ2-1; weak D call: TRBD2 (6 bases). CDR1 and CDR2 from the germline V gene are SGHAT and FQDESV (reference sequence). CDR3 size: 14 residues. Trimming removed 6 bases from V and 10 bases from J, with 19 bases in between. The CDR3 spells CASSRLAGLWEQFF. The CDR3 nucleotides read TGTGCCAGCAGTCGATTGGCGGGGCTGTGGGAGCAGTTCTTC.

Here the CDR3 DNA reads TGCGCCAGCAGCTCGGGAGCCCGGACTAGCGGGAGTGTGCAGTACTTC. This sequence encodes CASSSGARTSGSVQYF. The gene calls are TRBV5-1 and TRBJ2-5; 13 positions match TRBD2. CDR3 size: 16 residues. Looked up from germline, CDR1 is SGHRS and CDR2 is YFSETQ. V lost 3 bases, J lost 11 bases, and 13 bases stayed unmatched.

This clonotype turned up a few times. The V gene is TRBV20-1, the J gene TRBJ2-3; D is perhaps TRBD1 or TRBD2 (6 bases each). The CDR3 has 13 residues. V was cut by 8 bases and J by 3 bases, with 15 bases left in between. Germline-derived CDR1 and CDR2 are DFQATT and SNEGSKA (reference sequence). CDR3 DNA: TGCAGTATTCTCCGGGGGCAGACAGATACGCAGTATTTT. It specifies CSILRGQTDTQYF.

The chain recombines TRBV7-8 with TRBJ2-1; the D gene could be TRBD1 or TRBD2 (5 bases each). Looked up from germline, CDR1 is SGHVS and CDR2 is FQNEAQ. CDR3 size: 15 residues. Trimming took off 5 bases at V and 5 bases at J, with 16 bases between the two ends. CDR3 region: CASSPHRGRDNEQFF. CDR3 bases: TGTGCCAGCAGCCCACATCGGGGCCGGGACAATGAGCAGTTCTTC. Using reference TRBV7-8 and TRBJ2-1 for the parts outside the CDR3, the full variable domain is GAGVSQSPRYKVAKRGQDVALRCDPISGHVSLFWYQQALGQGPEFLTYFQNEAQLDKSGLPSDRFFAERPEGSVSTLKIQRTQQEDSAVYLCASSPHRGRDNEQFFGPGTRLTVL.

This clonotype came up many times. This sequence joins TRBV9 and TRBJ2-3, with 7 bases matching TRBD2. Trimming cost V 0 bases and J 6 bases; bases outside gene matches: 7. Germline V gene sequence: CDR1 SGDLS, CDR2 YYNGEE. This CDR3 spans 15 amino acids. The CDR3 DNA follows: TGTGCCAGCAGCGTAGGCGTCTGGCGGGAGGATACGCAGTATTTT. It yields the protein CASSVGVWREDTQYF.

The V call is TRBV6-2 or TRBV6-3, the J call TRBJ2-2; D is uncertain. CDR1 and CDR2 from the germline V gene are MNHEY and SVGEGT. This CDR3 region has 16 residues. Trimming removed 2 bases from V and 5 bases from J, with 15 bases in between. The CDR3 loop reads CASSYLFYAVTGELFF. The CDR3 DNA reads TGTGCCAGCAGTTACCTGTTTTACGCGGTTACCGGGGAGCTGTTTTTT.